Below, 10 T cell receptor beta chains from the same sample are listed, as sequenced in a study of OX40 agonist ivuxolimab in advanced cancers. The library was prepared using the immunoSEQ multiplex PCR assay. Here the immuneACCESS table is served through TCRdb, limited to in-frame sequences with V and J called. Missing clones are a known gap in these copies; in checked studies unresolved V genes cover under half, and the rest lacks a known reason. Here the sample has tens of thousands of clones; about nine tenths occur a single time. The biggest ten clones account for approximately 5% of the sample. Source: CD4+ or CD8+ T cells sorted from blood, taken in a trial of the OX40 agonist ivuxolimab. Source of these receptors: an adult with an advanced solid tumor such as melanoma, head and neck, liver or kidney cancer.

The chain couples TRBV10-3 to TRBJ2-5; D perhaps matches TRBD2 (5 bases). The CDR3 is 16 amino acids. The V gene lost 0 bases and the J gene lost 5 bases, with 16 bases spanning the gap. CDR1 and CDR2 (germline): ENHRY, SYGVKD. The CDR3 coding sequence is TGTGCCATCAGTGAGTCAACGGGGATCTCGTGGGAGACCCAGTACTTC. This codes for CAISESTGISWETQYF.

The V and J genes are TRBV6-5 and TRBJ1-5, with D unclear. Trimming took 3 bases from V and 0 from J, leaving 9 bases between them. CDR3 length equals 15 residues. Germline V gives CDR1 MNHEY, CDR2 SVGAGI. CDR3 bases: TGTGCCAGCAGTTATTCGATTGGTAGCAATCAGCCCCAGCATTTT. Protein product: CASSYSIGSNQPQHF.

In DNA, the CDR3 is TGTGCCAGCAGCTTAAACCGGGGTGGCGAGCAGTACTTC. It translates to CASSLNRGGEQYF. This chain joins TRBV7-3 and TRBJ2-7; D perhaps matches TRBD2 (5 bases). Trimming left V 1 base short and J 6 bases short, with 10 bases between. The CDR3 runs 13 residues. Per the germline V gene, CDR1 is SGHTA and CDR2 is FQGTGA.

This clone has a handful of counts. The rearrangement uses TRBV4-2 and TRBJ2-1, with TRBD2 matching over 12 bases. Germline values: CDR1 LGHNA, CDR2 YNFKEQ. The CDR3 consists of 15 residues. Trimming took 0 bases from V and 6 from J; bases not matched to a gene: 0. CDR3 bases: TGTGCCAGCAGCCAAGAGACTAGCGGGAGCAATGAGCAGTTCTTC. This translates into CASSQETSGSNEQFF.

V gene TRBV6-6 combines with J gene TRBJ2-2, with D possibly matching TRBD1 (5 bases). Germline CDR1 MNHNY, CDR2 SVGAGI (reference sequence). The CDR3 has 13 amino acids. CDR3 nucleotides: TGTGGGAGCTCGCAAGGGGCTGCCGGGGAGCTGTTTTTT. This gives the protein CGSSQGAAGELFF.

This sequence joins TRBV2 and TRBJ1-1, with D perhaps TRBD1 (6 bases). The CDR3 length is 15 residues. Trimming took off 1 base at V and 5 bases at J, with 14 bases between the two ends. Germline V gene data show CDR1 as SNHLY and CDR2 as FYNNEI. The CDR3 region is CASSEGRGARTEAFF. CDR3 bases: TGTGCCAGCAGTGAAGGAAGGGGGGCGCGGACTGAAGCTTTCTTT.

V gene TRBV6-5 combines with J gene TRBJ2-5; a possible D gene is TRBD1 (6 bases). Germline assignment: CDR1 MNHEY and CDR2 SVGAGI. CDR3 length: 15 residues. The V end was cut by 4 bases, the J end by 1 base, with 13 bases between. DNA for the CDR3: TGTGCCAGCAGTTTTGATCAGGGGACCCAAGAGACCCAGTACTTC. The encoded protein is CASSFDQGTQETQYF.

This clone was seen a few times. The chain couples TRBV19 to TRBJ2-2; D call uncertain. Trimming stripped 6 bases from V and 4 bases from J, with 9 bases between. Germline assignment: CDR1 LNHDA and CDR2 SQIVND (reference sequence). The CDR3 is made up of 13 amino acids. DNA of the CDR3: TGTGCCAGTAGGACTTATGGCACCGGGGAGCTGTTTTTT. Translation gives CASRTYGTGELFF.

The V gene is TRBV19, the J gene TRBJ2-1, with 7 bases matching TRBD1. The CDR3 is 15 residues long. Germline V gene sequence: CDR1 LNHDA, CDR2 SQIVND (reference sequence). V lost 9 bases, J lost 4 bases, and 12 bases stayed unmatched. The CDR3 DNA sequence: TGTGCCAGCGGCCAGACCGGGACAGAATACAATGAGCAGTTCTTC. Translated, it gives CASGQTGTEYNEQFF.

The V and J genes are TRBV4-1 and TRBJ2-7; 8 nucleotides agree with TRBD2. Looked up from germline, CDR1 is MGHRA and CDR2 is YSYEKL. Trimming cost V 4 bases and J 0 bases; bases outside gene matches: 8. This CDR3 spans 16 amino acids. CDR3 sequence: CASSREGTRGSYEQYF. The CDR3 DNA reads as TGCGCCAGCAGCCGAGAAGGGACTAGGGGCTCCTACGAGCAGTACTTC.